The source of this T cell receptor (beta chain) is a study of technical replicates of blood from a few donors. The repertoire was sequenced with immunoSEQ multiplex PCR; TCRdb's copy has only in-frame clones and lacks some. The top ten clones hold about 0.4% of a sample with tens of thousands of clones, approximately 94% of them seen once. CDR1 is PRHDT and CDR2 is FYEKMQ in the germline V gene (reference sequence). The CDR3 extends over 13 amino acids. Trimming removed 5 bases at V and 7 bases at J, with 12 bases between. Sequencing was carried out using T cells isolated from PBMCs. The TCR comes from a human donor in good health. This chain uses TRBV13 with TRBJ1-5; D is unresolved. This CDR3 reads CASSGGRAQPQHF. In DNA form, the CDR3 reads TGTGCCAGCAGCGGAGGCCGGGCCCAGCCCCAGCATTTT.